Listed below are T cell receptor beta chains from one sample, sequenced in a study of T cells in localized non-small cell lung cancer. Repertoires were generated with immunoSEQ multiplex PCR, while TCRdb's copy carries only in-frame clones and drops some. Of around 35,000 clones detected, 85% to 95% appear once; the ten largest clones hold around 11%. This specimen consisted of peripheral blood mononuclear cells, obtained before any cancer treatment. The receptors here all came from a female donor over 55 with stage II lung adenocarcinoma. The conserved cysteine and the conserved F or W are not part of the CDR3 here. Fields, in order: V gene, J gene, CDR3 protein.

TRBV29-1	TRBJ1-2	SVDGTGGWHGYT
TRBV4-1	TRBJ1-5	ASSQDQDGREPQH
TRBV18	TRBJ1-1	ASSPSSGPNTEAF
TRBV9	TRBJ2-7	ASSPGTGAKAYEQY
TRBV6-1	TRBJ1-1	ASKGSNTEAF
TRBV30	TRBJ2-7	AWRPARDSSYEQY
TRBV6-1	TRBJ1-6	ASRPTGSNSPLH
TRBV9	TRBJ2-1	ASSVAGGVNNEQF
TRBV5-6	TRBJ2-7	ASSKRDPTYEQY
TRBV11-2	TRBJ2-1	ASSLGTLAGVNEQF
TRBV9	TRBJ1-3	ASSGQAPGTGNTIY